The T cell receptor (beta chain) under discussion was sequenced for a study of cytomegalovirus exposure and HLA in healthy donors. Study conclusions and caveats: In a later analysis, common viral pathogens appeared linked to several of the most significant clusters. Later analysis suggested most CMV-associated TCR beta chains were HLA-restricted.

In germline, CDR1 is MDHEN, CDR2 SYDVKM. This CDR3 spans 11 amino acids. V was clipped by 7 bases and J by 5 bases, with 8 bases between them. Primers included in the PCR were 60 Vbeta and 13 Jbeta primers. Measured with immunoSEQ multiplex PCR; TCRdb has only the in-frame clones, and not every one. The sample has 200,000 or so clones; about 81% are singletons. Notes on this clone: Its specificity is not known.

This rearrangement joins TRBV28 to TRBJ2-5; D is unresolved. The TCR was taken from a woman younger than 35 in good health and CMV-seropositive. Sequences were obtained from PBMCs. CDR3 bases: TGTGCCAGCATCCCGGAGGAGACCCAGTACTTC. It is translated as CASIPEETQYF.